A selection of T cell receptor beta chains follows, all from one sample in a study of OX40 agonist ivuxolimab in advanced cancers. Clones were sequenced by immunoSEQ multiplex PCR, and TCRdb holds only the in-frame ones, with some missing. The sample includes fewer than 75,000 clones, roughly 87% of them seen just once. The input for sequencing was CD4+ or CD8+ T cells sorted from blood, taken in a trial of the OX40 agonist ivuxolimab. All receptors come from an adult with an advanced solid tumor such as melanoma, head and neck, liver or kidney cancer. Both conserved end residues are part of each CDR3. The D gene is left open where the match is weak.

j_call d_call v_call cdr3_aa cdr3_nt
TRBJ2-5 - TRBV19 CASSKTPYGGTQYF TGTGCCAGTTCAAAGACCCCGTATGGTGGGACCCAGTACTTC
TRBJ2-7 - TRBV19 CASSITGAQSEQYF TGTGCCAGTAGTATCACTGGGGCCCAAAGCGAGCAGTACTTC
TRBJ2-6 - TRBV6-1 CASTKGGSGANVLTF TGTGCCAGCACCAAAGGGGGGTCTGGGGCCAACGTCCTGACTTTC
TRBJ2-6 - TRBV28 CAAGTLSSGANVLTF TGTGCCGCCGGGACACTAAGCTCTGGGGCCAACGTCCTGACTTTC
TRBJ2-7 TRBD2 TRBV6-1 CASSVRLAGAGYEQYF TGTGCCAGCAGTGTCAGACTAGCGGGAGCCGGGTACGAGCAGTACTTC
TRBJ2-5 TRBD2 TRBV10-3 CAIGLAGDWETQYF TGTGCCATCGGGCTAGCGGGAGACTGGGAGACCCAGTACTTC
TRBJ2-1 - TRBV2 CASSDRFGYNEQFF TGTGCCAGCAGTGACAGGTTCGGCTACAATGAGCAGTTCTTC
TRBJ2-6 TRBD1 TRBV27 CASSLDSDRDVLSSGANVLTF TGTGCCAGCAGTTTGGACTCGGACAGGGACGTCCTTAGCTCTGGGGCCAACGTCCTGACTTTC
TRBJ1-1 - TRBV6-1 CASARILNTEAFF TGTGCCAGCGCACGGATTCTGAACACTGAAGCTTTCTTT
TRBJ2-4 - TRBV19 CASSIDPGRPLNIQYF TGTGCCAGTAGTATAGACCCGGGGAGACCATTAAACATTCAGTACTTC
TRBJ1-2 - TRBV6-6 CASSPTGGGDYGYTF TGTGCCAGCAGTCCTACGGGTGGGGGCGATTATGGCTACACCTTC
TRBJ1-1 - TRBV6-1 CASSGPLGDTEAFF TGTGCCAGCAGCGGGCCCTTGGGGGACACTGAAGCTTTCTTT
TRBJ2-2 - TRBV27 CASSPLGGNTGELFF TGTGCCAGCAGCCCTTTGGGCGGAAACACCGGGGAGCTGTTTTTT
TRBJ1-2 - TRBV28 CASSRTRDLFYGYTF TGTGCCAGCAGCCGGACCAGGGACCTCTTCTATGGCTACACCTTC